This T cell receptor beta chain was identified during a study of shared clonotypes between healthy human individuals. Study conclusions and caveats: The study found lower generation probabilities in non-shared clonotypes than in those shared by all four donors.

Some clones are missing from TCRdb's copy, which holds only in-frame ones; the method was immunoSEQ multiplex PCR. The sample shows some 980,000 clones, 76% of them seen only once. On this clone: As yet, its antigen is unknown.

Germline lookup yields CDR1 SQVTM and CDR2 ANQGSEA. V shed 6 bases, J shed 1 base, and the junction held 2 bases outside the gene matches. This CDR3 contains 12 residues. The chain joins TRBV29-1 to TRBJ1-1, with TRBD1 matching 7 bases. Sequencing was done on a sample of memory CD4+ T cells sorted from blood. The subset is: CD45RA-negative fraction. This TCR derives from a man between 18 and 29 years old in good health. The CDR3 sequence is CSVGQANTEAFF. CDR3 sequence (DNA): TGCAGCGTAGGACAGGCGAACACTGAAGCTTTCTTT.